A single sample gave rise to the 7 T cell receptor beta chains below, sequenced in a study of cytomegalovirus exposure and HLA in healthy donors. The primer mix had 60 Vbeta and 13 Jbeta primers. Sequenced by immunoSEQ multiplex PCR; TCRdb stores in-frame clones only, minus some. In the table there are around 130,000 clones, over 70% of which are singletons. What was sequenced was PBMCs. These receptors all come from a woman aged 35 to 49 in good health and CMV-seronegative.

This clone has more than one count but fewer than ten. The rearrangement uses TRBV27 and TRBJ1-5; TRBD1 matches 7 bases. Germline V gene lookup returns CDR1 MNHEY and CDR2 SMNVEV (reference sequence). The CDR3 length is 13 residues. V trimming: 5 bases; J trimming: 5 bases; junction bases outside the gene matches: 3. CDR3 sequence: CASSQDRDQPQHF. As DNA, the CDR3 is TGTGCCAGCAGTCAAGACAGGGATCAGCCCCAGCATTTT.

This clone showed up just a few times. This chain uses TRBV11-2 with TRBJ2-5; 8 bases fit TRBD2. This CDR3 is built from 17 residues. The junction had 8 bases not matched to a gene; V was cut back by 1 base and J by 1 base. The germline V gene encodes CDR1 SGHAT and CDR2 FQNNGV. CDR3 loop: CASSLGPPAGGQETQYF. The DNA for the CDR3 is TGTGCCAGCAGCTTAGGCCCCCCGGCGGGGGGCCAAGAGACCCAGTACTTC.

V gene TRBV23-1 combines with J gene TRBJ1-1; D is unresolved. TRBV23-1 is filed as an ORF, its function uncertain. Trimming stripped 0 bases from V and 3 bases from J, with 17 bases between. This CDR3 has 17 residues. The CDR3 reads CASSQSGKGWRDTEAFF. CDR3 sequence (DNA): TGCGCCAGCAGTCAATCGGGCAAGGGATGGAGGGACACTGAAGCTTTCTTT.

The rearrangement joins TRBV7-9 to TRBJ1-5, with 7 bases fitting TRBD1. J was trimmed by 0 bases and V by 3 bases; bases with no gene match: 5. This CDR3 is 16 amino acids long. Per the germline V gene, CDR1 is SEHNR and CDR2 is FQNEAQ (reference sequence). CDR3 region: CASSFRDSYSNQPQHF. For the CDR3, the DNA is TGTGCCAGCAGCTTCCGGGACAGTTATAGCAATCAGCCCCAGCATTTT.

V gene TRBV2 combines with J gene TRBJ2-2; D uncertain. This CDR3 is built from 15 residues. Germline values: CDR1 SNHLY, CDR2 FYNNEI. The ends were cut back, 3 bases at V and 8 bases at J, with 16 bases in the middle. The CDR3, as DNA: TGTGCCAGCAGTGAGTCCACCTATATAGAAGGGGAGCTGTTTTTT. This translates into CASSESTYIEGELFF.

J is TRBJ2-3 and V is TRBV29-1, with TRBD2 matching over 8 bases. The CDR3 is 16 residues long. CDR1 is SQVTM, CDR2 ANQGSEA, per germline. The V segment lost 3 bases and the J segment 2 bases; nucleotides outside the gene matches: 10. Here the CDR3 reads CSVEPPGGGNTDTQYF. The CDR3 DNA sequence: TGCAGCGTTGAGCCCCCCGGCGGGGGGAACACAGATACGCAGTATTTT.

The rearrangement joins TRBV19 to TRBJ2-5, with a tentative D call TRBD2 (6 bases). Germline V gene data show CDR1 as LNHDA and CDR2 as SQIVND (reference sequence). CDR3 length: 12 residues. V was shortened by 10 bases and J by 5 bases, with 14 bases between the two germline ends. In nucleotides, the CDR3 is TGTGCCACCGCACGGGCGGGGGAGACCCAGTACTTC. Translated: CATARAGETQYF.